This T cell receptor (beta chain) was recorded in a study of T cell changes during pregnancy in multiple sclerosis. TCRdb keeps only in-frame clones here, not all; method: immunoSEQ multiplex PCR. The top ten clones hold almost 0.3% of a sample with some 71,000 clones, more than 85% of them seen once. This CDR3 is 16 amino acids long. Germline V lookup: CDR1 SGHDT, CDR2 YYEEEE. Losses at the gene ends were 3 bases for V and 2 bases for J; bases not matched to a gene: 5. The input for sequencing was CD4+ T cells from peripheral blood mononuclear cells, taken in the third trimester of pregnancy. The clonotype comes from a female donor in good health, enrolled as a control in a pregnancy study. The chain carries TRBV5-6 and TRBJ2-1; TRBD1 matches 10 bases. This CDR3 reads CASSSGTGEAYNEQFF. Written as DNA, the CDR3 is TGTGCCAGCAGCTCCGGGACAGGGGAGGCCTACAATGAGCAGTTCTTC.